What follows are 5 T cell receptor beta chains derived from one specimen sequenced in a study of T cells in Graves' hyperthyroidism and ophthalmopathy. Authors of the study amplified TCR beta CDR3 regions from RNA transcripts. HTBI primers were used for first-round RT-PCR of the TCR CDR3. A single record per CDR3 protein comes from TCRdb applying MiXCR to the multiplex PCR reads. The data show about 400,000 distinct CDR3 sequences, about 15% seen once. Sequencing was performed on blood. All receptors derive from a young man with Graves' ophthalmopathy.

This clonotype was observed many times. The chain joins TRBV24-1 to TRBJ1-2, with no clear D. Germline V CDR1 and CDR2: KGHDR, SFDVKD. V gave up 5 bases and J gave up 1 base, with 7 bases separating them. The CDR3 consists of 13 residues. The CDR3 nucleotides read TGTGCCACCAGTGGACGTTTTAACTATGGCTACACCTTC. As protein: CATSGRFNYGYTF.

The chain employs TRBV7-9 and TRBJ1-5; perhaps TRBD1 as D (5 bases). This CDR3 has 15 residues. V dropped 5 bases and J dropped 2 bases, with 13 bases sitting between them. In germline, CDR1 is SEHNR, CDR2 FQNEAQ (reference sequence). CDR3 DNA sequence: TGTGCCAGCAGCCCCCGGGGGAGCGGCAATCAGCCCCAGCATTTT. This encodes CASSPRGSGNQPQHF.

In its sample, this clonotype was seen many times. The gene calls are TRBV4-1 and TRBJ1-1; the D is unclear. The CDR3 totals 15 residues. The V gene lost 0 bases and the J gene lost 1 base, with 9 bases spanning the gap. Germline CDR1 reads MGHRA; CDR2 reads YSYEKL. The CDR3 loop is CASSQERHWNTEAFF. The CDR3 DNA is TGCGCCAGCAGCCAAGAAAGGCACTGGAACACTGAAGCTTTCTTT.

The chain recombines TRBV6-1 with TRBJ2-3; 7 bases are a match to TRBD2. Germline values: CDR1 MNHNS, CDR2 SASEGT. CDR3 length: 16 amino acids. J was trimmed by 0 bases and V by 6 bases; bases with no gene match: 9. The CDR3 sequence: CASRDLGGGSTDTQYF. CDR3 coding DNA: TGTGCCAGCAGGGACCTGGGCGGGGGAAGCACAGATACGCAGTATTTT.

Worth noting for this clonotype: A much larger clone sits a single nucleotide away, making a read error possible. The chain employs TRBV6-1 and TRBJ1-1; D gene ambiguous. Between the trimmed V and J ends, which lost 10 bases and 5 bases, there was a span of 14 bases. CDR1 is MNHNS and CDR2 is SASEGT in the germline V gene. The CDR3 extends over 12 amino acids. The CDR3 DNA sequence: TGTGCCAACAAGGCCCCAAGGACTGAAGCTTTCTTT. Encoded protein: CANKAPRTEAFF.